The subject of this entry is one T cell receptor (beta chain). Its antigen is unknown. The data belong to a study of blood T cells in healthy people across ages. The CDR3 totals 15 residues. Trimming at V came to 6 bases and at J to 2 bases, leaving 5 bases not matched to a gene. CDR1 and CDR2 from the germline V gene are MNHEY and SVGEGT. Total RNA extracted from each sample amounted to at least 6 micrograms. The authors ran a second PCR of about 6 to 12 cycles using a sample-barcoded 5' primer and a J-beta primer mix. TCRdb re-analysed the 5' RACE reads in MiXCR, keeping a single row per CDR3 protein. The sample lists some 900,000 distinct CDR3 sequences; about 44% were seen once. General study points: Nothing was known about donor CMV status, and this possibly confounded expanded clonotype changes. More naive CD4+ cells and higher diversity marked long-lived donors relative to aged donors. Age advanced and TCR beta diversity per million T cells fell, roughly linearly.

The clonotype originates from a man between 25 and 39 years old in good health. The chain is built from TRBV6-2 or TRBV6-3 and TRBJ2-3, with 10 bases fitting TRBD1. The sequencing input was blood. The CDR3 DNA follows: TGTGCCAGCAGAAAAGGACAGGGGGACACAGATACGCAGTATTTT. It translates to CASRKGQGDTDTQYF.